These T cell receptor beta chains were read from a single sample in a study of blood T cells in healthy people across ages. From the 5' RACE reads, TCRdb called clonotypes with MiXCR, one entry per CDR3 protein. This sample has under 800,000 distinct CDR3 sequences, with approximately 39% found just once. Sequencing input: blood. These TCRs come from a woman aged 55-75 years in good health. Each CDR3 is given with its conserved first and last residue. A D gene is named only where the DNA matches it firmly. Not every row has a clone size; where given, it reads once, few, many or a size class.

NA	NA	TRBV20-1	TRBJ2-1	CSARDPSSYNEQFF	TGCAGTGCTAGGGATCCGAGCTCCTACAATGAGCAGTTCTTC
TRBD2	few	TRBV6-2/TRBV6-3	TRBJ2-1	CASTSHSYYGTSGSSYNEQFF	TGTGCCAGCACCTCCCATTCTTACTACGGGACTAGCGGGAGTTCCTACAATGAGCAGTTCTTC
NA	NA	TRBV20-1	TRBJ2-5	CSWGAETQYF	TGCAGCTGGGGGGCGGAGACCCAGTACTTC
TRBD2	NA	TRBV4-3	TRBJ2-2	CASSQLAGATGELFF	TGCGCCAGCAGCCAGCTAGCGGGAGCGACCGGGGAGCTGTTTTTT
NA	NA	TRBV18	TRBJ2-7	CASSSTEKPSYEQYF	TGTGCCAGCTCATCAACGGAAAAGCCCTCCTACGAGCAGTACTTC
NA	few	TRBV12-3/TRBV12-4	TRBJ2-7	CASSLVRGRNEQYF	TGTGCCAGCAGTTTAGTGAGGGGCAGGAACGAGCAGTACTTC
NA	NA	TRBV20-1	TRBJ1-1	CSAPGVGGTEAFF	TGCAGTGCTCCAGGGGTCGGGGGCACTGAAGCTTTCTTT
NA	NA	TRBV5-5	TRBJ2-7	CASSLGDSYSYEQYF	TGTGCCAGCAGCTTGGGAGACAGTTATTCCTACGAGCAGTACTTC
TRBD2	NA	TRBV20-1	TRBJ2-3	CSARRTSGPRGGADTRYF	TGCAGTGCTAGGAGGACTAGCGGGCCAAGGGGCGGGGCAGATACGCGGTATTTT
TRBD2	few	TRBV7-2	TRBJ2-3	CASSLGSGRAVDTQYF	TGTGCCAGCAGCTTAGGTAGCGGGAGGGCCGTAGATACGCAGTATTTT
NA	NA	TRBV6-2/TRBV6-3	TRBJ2-7	CASSRRGYEQYF	TGTGCCAGCTCACGAAGGGGCTACGAGCAGTACTTC
NA	few	TRBV4-1	TRBJ2-3	CASSQEGTAGIAQYF	TGCGCCAGCAGCCAAGAAGGGACTGCCGGGATAGCGCAGTATTTT
TRBD2	NA	TRBV5-1	TRBJ2-1	CASSLVRTSRDNEQFF	TGCGCCAGCAGCTTGGTAAGGACTAGCCGGGACAATGAGCAGTTCTTC
TRBD1	NA	TRBV27	TRBJ1-2	CASTNSGTGSHYGYTF	TGTGCCAGCACCAATTCCGGGACAGGGTCCCACTATGGCTACACCTTC
TRBD1	few	TRBV7-9	TRBJ1-2	CASSPGTAIYGYTF	TGTGCCAGCAGCCCAGGGACAGCAATCTATGGCTACACCTTC
NA	NA	TRBV11-2	TRBJ2-5	CASSFRREETQYF	TGTGCCAGCAGCTTCCGGCGGGAAGAGACCCAGTACTTC
NA	NA	TRBV7-6	TRBJ2-7	CASSLLGGAAYNEQYF	TGTGCCAGCAGCTTATTGGGGGGAGCGGCATACAATGAGCAGTACTTC
NA	NA	TRBV20-1	TRBJ1-5	CSTLADASFLSNQPRHF	TGCAGTACTCTAGCGGACGCATCATTCCTTAGCAATCAGCCCCGGCATTTT
NA	NA	TRBV7-9	TRBJ2-1	CASSPFQNGNEQFF	TGTGCCAGCAGTCCGTTTCAAAACGGGAATGAGCAGTTCTTC
NA	NA	TRBV13	TRBJ2-5	CASSFRQQGTQYF	TGTGCCAGCAGCTTTAGACAGCAAGGGACCCAGTACTTC
NA	few	TRBV7-8	TRBJ2-3	CASRSRGTDTQYF	TGTGCCAGCAGATCCAGGGGAACAGATACGCAGTATTTT
TRBD2	NA	TRBV15	TRBJ2-1	CATSRGLAGLDEQFF	TGTGCCACCAGCAGAGGACTAGCGGGACTGGATGAGCAGTTCTTC
NA	few	TRBV20-1	TRBJ2-5	CSATRSYQETQYF	TGCAGTGCTACGCGGTCGTACCAAGAGACCCAGTACTTC
TRBD2	NA	TRBV6-1	TRBJ2-1	CASSEWDYRRDEQFF	TGTGCCAGCAGTGAATGGGACTATCGTCGGGATGAGCAGTTCTTC
TRBD2	NA	TRBV24-1	TRBJ2-1	CATSDWGGANEQFF	TGTGCCACCAGTGATTGGGGAGGGGCCAATGAGCAGTTCTTC
NA	NA	TRBV20-1	TRBJ2-7	CSASPGLVTYEQYF	TGCAGTGCTAGCCCGGGACTTGTAACCTACGAGCAGTACTTC
NA	few	TRBV10-3	TRBJ2-3	CALNANLEDTQYF	TGTGCCCTTAACGCGAACTTGGAAGATACGCAGTATTTT
TRBD2	NA	TRBV28	TRBJ2-2	CASAGGADNTGELFF	TGTGCCAGCGCCGGGGGGGCAGATAACACCGGGGAGCTGTTTTTT
TRBD1	NA	TRBV12-5	TRBJ2-6	CASGLTGQGRSGANVLTF	TGTGCTAGTGGTTTGACCGGACAGGGTCGCTCTGGGGCCAACGTCCTGACTTTC
NA	once	TRBV20-1	TRBJ2-5	CSARDQAGNMETQYF	TGCAGTGCTAGAGATCAGGCAGGGAATATGGAGACCCAGTACTTC
NA	few	TRBV15	TRBJ2-1	CATSRDLDPGYNEQFF	TGTGCCACCAGCAGAGATTTGGATCCAGGTTACAATGAGCAGTTCTTC
TRBD1	NA	TRBV6-6	TRBJ2-5	CASSFRDRGHQETQYF	TGTGCCAGCAGTTTCCGGGACAGGGGGCATCAAGAGACCCAGTACTTC
NA	NA	TRBV12-3/TRBV12-4	TRBJ1-1	CASTSGGSDTEAFF	TGTGCCAGCACTTCGGGCGGGTCGGACACTGAAGCTTTCTTT
NA	few	TRBV2	TRBJ2-7	CASSGQLSYEQYF	TGTGCCAGCAGTGGACAGCTCTCCTACGAGCAGTACTTC
NA	NA	TRBV7-8	TRBJ2-3	CASSLSGFPADTQYF	TGTGCCAGCAGCTTATCCGGGTTTCCTGCAGATACGCAGTATTTT
NA	NA	TRBV2	TRBJ2-7	CASSERNEQYF	TGTGCCAGCAGTGAACGGAACGAGCAGTACTTC
NA	few	TRBV20-1	TRBJ2-1	CSASQSSYNEQFF	TGCAGTGCTTCCCAGAGCTCCTACAATGAGCAGTTCTTC
TRBD1	NA	TRBV15	TRBJ1-1	CATSRAGGNTEAFF	TGTGCCACCAGCAGGGCAGGGGGGAACACTGAAGCTTTCTTT
NA	NA	TRBV7-2	TRBJ2-3	CASDRRGLAGGDTQYF	TGTGCCTCGGACCGAAGAGGGCTAGCTGGTGGAGATACGCAGTATTTT
TRBD1	NA	TRBV5-1	TRBJ2-6	CASSSGQGQNGANVLTF	TGCGCCAGCAGCTCCGGACAGGGGCAGAATGGGGCCAACGTCCTGACTTTC